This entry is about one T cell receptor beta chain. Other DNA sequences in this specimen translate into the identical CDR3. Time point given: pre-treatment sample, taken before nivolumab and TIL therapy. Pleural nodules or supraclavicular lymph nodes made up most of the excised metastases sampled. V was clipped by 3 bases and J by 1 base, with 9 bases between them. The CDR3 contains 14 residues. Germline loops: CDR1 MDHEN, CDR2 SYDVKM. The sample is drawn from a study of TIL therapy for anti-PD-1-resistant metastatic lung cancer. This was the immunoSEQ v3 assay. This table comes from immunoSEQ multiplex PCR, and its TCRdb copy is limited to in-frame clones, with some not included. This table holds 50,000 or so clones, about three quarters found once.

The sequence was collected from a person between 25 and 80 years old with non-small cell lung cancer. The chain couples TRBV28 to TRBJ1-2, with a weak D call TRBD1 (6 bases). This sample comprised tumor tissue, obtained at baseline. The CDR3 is CASSFRGLNYGYTF. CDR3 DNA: TGTGCCAGCAGTTTCAGGGGCCTTAACTATGGCTACACCTTC.